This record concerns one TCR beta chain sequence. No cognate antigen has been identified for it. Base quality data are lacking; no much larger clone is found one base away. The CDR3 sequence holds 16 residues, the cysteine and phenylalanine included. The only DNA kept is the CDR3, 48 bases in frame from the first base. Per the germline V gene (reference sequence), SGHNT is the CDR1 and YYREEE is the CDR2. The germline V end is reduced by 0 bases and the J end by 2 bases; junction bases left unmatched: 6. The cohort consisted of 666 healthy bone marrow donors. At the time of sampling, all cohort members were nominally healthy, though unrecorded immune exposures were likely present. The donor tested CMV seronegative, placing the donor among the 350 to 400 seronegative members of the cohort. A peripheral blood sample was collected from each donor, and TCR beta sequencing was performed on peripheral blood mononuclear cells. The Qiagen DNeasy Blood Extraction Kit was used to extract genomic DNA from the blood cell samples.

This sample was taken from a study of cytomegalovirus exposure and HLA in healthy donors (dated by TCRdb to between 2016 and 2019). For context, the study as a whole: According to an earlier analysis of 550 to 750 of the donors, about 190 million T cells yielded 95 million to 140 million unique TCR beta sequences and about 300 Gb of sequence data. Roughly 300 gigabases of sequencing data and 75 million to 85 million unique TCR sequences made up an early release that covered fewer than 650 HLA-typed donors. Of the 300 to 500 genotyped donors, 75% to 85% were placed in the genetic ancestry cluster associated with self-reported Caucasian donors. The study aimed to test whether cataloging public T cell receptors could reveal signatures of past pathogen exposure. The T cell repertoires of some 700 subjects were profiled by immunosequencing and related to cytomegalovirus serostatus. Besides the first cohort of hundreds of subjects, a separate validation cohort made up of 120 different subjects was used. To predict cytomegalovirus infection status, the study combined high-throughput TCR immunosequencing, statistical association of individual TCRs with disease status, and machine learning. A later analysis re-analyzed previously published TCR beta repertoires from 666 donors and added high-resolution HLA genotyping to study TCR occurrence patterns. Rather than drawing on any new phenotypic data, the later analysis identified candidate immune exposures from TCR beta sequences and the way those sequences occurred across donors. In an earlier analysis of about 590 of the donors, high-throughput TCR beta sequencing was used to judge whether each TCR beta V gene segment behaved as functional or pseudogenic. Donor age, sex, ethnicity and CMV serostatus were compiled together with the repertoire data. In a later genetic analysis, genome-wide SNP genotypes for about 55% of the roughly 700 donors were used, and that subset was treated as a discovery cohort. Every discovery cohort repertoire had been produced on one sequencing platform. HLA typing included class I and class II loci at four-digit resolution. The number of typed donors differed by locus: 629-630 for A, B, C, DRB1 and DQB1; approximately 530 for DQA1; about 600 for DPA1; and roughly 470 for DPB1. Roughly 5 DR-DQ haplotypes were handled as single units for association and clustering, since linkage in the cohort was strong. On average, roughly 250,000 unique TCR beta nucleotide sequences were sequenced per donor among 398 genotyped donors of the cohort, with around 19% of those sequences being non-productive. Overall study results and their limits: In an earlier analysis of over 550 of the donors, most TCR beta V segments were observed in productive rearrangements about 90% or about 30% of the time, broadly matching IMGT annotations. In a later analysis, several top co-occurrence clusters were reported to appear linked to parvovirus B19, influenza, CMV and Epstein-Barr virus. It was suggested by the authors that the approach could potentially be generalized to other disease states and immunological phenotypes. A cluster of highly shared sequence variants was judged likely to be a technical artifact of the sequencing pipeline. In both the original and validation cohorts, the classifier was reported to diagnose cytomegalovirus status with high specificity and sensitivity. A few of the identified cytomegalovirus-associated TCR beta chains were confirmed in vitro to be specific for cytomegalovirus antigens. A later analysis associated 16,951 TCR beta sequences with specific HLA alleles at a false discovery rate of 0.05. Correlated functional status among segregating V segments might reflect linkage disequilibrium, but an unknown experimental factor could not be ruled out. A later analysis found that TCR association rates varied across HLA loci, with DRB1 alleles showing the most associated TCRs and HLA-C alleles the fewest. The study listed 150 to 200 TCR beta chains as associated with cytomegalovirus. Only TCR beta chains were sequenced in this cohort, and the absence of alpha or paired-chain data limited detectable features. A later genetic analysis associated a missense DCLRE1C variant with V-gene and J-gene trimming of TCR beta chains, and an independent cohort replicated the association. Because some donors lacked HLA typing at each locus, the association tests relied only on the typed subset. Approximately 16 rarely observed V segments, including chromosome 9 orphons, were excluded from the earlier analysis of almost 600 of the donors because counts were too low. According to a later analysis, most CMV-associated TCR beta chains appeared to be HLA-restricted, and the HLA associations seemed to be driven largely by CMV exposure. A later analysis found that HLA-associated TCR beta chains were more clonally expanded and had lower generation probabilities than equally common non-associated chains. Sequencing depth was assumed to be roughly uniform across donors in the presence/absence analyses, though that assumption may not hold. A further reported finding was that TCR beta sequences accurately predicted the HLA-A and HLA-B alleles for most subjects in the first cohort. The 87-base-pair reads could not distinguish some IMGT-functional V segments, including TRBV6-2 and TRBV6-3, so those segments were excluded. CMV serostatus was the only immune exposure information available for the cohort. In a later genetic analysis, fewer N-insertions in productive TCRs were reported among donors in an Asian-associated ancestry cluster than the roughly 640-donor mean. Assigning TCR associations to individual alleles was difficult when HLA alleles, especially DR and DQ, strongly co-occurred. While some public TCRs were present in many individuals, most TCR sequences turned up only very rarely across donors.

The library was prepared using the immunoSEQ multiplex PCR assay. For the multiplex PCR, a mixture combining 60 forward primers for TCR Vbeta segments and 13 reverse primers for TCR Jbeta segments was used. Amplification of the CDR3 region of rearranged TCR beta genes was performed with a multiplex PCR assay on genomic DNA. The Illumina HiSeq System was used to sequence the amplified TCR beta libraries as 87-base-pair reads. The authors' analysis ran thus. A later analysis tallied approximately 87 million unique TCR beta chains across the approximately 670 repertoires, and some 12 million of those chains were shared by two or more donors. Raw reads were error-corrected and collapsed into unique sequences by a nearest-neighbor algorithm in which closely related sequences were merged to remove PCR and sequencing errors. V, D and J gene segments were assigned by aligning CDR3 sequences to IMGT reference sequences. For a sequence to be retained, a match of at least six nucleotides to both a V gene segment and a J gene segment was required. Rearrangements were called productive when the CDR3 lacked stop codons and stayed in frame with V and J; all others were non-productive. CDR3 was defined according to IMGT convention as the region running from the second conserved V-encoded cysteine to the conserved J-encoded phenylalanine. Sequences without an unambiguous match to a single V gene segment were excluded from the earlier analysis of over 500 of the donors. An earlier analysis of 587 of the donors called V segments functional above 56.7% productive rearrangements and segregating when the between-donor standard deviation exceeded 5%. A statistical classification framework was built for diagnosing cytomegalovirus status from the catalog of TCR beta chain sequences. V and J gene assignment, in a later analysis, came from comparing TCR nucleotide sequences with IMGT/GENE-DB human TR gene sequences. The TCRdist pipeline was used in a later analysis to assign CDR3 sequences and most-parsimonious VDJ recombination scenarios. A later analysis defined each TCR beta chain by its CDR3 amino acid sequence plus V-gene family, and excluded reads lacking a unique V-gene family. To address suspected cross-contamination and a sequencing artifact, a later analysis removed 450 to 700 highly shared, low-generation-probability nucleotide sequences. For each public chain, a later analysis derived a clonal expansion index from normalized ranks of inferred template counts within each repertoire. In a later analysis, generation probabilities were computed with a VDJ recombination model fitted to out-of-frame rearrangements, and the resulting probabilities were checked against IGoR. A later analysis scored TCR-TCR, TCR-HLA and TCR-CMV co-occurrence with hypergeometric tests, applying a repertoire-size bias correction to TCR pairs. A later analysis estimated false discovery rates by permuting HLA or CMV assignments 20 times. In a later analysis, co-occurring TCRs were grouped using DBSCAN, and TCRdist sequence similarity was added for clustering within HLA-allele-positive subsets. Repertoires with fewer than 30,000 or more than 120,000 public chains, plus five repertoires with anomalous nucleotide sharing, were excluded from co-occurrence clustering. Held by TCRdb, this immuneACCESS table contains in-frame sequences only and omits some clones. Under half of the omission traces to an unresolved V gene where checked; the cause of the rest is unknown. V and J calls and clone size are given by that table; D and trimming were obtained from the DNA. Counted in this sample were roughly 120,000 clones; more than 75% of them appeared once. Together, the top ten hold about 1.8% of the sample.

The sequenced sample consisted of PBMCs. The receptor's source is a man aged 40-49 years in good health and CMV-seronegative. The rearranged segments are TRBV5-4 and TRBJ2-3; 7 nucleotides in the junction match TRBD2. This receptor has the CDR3 CASSLGQRENTDTQYF. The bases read TGTGCCAGCAGCTTGGGGCAGCGGGAAAACACAGATACGCAGTATTTT.